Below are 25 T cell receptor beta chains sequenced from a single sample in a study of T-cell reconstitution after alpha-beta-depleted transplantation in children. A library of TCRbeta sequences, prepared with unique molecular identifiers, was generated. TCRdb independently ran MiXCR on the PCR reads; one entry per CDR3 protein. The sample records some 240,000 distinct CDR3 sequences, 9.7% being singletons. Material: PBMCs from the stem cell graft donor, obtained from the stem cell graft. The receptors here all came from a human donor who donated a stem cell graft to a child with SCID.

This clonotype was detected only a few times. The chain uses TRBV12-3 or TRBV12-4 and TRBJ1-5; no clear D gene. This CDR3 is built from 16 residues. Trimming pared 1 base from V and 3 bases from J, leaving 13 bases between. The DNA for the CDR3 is TGTGCCAGCAGTTTAGGCGACCTCAGGTCCAATCAGCCCCAGCATTTT. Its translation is CASSLGDLRSNQPQHF.

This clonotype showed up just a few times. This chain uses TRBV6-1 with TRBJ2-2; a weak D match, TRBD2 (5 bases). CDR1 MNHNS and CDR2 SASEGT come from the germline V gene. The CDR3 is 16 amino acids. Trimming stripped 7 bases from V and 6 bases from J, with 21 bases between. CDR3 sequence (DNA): TGTGCCAGCACACCCTTACCCCGGGGAAGGTCCGGGGAGCTGTTTTTT. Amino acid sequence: CASTPLPRGRSGELFF.

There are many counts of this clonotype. Here the CDR3 DNA reads TGTGCCAGCAGGGCGATGGGGGAGCAGTACTTC. Protein product: CASRAMGEQYF. The V gene is TRBV25-1, the J gene TRBJ2-7; no clear D gene. The CDR3 is made up of 11 amino acids. Germline V gives CDR1 MGHDK, CDR2 SYGVNS. Trimming cost V 6 bases and J 7 bases, with 10 bases left between them.

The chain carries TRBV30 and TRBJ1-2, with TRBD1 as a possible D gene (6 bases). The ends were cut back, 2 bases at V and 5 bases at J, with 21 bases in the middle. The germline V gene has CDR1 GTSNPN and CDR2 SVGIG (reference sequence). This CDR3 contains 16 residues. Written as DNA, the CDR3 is TGTGCCTGGAGTAGAACACACTCGTTAGGGGGATATGGCTACACCTTC. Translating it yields CAWSRTHSLGGYGYTF.

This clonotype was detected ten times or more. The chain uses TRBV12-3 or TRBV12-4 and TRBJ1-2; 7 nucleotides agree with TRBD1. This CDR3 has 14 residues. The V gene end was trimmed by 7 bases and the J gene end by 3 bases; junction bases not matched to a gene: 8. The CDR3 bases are TGTGCCAGCAACCCAACAGGGGCGGACTATGGCTACACCTTC. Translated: CASNPTGADYGYTF.

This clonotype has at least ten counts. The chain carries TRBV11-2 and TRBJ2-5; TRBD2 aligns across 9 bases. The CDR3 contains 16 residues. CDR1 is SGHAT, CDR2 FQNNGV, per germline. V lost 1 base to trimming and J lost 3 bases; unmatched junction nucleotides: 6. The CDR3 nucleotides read TGTGCCAGCAGCTTAGTTCCAGCGGGGGGTAAAGAGACCCAGTACTTC. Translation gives CASSLVPAGGKETQYF.

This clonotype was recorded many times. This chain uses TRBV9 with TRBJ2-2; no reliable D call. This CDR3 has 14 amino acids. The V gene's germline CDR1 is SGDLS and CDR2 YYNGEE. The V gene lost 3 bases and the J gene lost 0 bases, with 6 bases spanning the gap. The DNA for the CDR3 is TGTGCCAGCAGCGCCCGTACGAACACCGGGGAGCTGTTTTTT. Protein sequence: CASSARTNTGELFF.

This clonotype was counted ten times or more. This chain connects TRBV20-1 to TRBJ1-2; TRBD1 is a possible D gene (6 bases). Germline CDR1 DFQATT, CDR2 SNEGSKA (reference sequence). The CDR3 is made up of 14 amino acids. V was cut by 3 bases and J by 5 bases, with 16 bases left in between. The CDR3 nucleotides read TGCAGTGCTAGCCTCATTACAGGGACTTATGGCTACACCTTC. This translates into CSASLITGTYGYTF.

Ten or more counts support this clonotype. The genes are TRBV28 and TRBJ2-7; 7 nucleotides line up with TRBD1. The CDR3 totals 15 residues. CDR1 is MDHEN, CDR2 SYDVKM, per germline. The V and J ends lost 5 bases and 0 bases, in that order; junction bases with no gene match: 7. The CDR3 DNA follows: TGTGCCAGCAGTCCCGGGACAGTTAGCTCCTACGAGCAGTACTTC. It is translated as CASSPGTVSSYEQYF.

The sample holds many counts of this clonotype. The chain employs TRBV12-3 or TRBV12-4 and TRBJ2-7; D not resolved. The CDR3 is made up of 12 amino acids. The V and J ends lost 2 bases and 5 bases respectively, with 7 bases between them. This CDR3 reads CASSLRPDEQYF. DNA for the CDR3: TGTGCCAGCAGTTTAAGGCCGGACGAGCAGTACTTC.

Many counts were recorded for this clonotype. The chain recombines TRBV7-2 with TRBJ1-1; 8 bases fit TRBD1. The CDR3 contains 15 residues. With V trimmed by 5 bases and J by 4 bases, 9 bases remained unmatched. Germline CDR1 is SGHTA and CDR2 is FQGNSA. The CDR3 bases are TGTGCCAGCAGCCCTTGGACAGGGTTATCCACTGAAGCTTTCTTT. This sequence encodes CASSPWTGLSTEAFF.

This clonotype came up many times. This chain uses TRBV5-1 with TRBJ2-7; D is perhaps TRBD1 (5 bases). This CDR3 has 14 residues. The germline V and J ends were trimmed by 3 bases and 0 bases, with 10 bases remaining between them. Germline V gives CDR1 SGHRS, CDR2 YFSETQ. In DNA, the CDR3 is TGCGCCAGCAGCTGGAGCCAGGGCTCCTACGAGCAGTACTTC. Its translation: CASSWSQGSYEQYF. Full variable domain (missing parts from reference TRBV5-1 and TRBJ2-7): KAGVTQTPRYLIKTRGQQVTLSCSPISGHRSVSWYQQTPGQGLQFLFEYFSETQRNKGNFPGRFSGRQFSNSRSEMNVSTLELGDSALYLCASSWSQGSYEQYFGPGTRLTVT.

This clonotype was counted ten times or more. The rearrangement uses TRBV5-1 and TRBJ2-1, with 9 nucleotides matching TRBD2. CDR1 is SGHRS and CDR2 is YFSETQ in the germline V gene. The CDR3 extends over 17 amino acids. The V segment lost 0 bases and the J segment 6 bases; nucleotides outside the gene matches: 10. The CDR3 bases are TGCGCCAGCAGCTTGGTTGACGCGGGGGGGCCGGTCAATGAGCAGTTCTTC. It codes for CASSLVDAGGPVNEQFF.

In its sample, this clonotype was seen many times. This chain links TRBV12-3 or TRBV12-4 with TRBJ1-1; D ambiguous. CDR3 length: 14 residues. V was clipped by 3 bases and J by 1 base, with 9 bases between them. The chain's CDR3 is CASSLYGPNTEAFF. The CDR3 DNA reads TGTGCCAGCAGTTTGTATGGCCCGAACACTGAAGCTTTCTTT.

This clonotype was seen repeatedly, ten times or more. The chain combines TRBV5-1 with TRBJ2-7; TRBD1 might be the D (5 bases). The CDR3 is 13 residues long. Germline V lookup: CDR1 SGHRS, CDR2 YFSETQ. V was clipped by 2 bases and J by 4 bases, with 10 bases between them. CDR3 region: CASSFGRQYEQYF. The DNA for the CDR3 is TGCGCCAGCAGCTTCGGTCGACAGTACGAGCAGTACTTC.

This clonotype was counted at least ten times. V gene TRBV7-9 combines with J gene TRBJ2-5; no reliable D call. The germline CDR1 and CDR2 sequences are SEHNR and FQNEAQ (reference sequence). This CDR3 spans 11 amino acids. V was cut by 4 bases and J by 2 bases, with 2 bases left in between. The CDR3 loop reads CASSWQETQYF. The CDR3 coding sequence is TGTGCCAGCAGCTGGCAAGAGACCCAGTACTTC.

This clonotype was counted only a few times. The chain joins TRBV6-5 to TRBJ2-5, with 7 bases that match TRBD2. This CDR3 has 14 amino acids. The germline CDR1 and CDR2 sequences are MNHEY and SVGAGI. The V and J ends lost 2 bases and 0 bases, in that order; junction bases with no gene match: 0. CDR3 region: CASSYRGDQETQYF. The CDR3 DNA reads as TGTGCCAGCAGTTACCGGGGGGACCAAGAGACCCAGTACTTC.

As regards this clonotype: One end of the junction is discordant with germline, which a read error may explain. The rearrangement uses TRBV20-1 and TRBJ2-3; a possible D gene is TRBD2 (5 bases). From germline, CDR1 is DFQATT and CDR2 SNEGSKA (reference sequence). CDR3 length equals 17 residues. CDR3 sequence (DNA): TGCTGTGCTAGAGATAGGCGCGCGGGCACTAGCACAGATACGCAGTATTTT. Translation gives CCARDRRAGTSTDTQYF.

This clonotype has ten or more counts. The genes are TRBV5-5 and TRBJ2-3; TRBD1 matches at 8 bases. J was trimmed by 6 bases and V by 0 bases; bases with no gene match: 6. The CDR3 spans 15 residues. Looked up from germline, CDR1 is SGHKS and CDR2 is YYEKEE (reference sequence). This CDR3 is CASSLGRWDRDTQYF. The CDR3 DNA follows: TGTGCCAGCAGCTTGGGCAGATGGGACAGGGATACGCAGTATTTT.

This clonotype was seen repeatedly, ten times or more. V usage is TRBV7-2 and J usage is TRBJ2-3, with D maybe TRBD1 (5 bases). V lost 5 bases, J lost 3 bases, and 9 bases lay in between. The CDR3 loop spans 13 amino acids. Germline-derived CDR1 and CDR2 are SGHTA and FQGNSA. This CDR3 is CASSPRVTDTQYF. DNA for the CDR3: TGTGCCAGCAGCCCCAGGGTTACAGATACGCAGTATTTT.

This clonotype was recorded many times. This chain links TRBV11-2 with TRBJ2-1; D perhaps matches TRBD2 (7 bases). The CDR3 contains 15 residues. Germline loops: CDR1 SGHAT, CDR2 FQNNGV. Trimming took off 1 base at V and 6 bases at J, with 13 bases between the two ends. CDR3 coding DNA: TGTGCCAGCAGCTTAGCCCGGGGGGCAGGCAATGAGCAGTTCTTC. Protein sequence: CASSLARGAGNEQFF.

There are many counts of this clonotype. CDR3 DNA sequence: TGTGCCAGCAGTCAGGACTCGTACCAAGAGACCCAGTACTTC. Encoded protein: CASSQDSYQETQYF. The chain links TRBV7-8 to TRBJ2-5; maybe TRBD2 (5 bases). The V and J ends lost 6 bases and 0 bases respectively, with 11 bases between them. The germline V gene has CDR1 SGHVS and CDR2 FQNEAQ. The CDR3 totals 14 residues.

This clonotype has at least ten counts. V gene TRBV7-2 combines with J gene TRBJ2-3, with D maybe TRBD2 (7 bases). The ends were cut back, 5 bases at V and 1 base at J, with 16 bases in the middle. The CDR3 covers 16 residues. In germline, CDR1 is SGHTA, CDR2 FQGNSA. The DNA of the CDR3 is TGTGCCAGCAGCCAGAGAAGGGGGGGCGGCACAGATACGCAGTATTTT. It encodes CASSQRRGGGTDTQYF.

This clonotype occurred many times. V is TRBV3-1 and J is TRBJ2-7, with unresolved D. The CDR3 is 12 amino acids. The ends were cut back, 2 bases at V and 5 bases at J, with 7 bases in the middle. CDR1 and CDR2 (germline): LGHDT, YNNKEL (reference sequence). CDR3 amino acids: CASSQRPNEQYF. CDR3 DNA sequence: TGTGCCAGCAGCCAAAGGCCAAACGAGCAGTACTTC.

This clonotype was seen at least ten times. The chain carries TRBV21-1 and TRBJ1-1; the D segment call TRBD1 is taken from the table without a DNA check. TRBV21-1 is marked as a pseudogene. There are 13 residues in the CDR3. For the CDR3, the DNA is TGTGCCAGGCCGGGACAGGCCTACACTGAAGCTTTCTTT. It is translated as CARPGQAYTEAFF.